A single sample gave rise to the 15 T cell receptor beta chains below, sequenced in a study of T cells in localized non-small cell lung cancer. Sequencing used immunoSEQ multiplex PCR; TCRdb keeps in-frame clones, though not all of them. The table has some 50,000 clones, approximately 88% seen once. The sequenced sample was peripheral blood mononuclear cells, obtained before any cancer treatment. The source of these receptors is a man aged 40 to 70 with stage III lung adenocarcinoma.

J is TRBJ1-2 and V is TRBV2; D is perhaps TRBD1 (6 bases). Germline CDR1 and CDR2: SNHLY and FYNNEI. V lost 1 base and J 0 bases, leaving 15 bases between the germline ends. The CDR3 consists of 17 residues. The CDR3 here is CASSEVQGTGTNYGYTF. Here the CDR3 DNA reads TGTGCCAGCAGTGAAGTACAGGGTACAGGAACTAACTATGGCTACACCTTC. Full variable domain (outside the CDR3, taken from reference TRBV2 and TRBJ1-2): EPEVTQTPSHQVTQMGQEVILRCVPISNHLYFYWYRQILGQKVEFLVSFYNNEISEKSEIFDDQFSVERPDGSNFTLKIRSTKLEDSAMYFCASSEVQGTGTNYGYTFGSGTRLTVV.

V usage is TRBV5-1 and J usage is TRBJ2-3; no definite D call. The CDR3 covers 14 residues. The germline V gene encodes CDR1 SGHRS and CDR2 YFSETQ. The V gene lost 2 bases and the J gene lost 1 base, with 8 bases spanning the gap. In DNA, the CDR3 is TGCGCCAGCAGCTTAAGGGCCGGCACAGATACGCAGTATTTT. This codes for CASSLRAGTDTQYF.

This chain's CDR3 is CASSLSAGGIDTQYF. CDR3 coding DNA: TGCGCCAGCAGCTTGTCGGCGGGGGGTATAGATACGCAGTATTTT. The chain recombines TRBV5-1 with TRBJ2-3; TRBD2 aligns across 8 bases. Germline V gene sequence: CDR1 SGHRS, CDR2 YFSETQ. This CDR3 is 15 amino acids long. V was pared by 1 base and J by 5 bases, with 6 bases of the junction left unmatched.

The genes are TRBV18 and TRBJ1-6; D possibly corresponds to TRBD1 (6 bases). This CDR3 spans 13 amino acids. Deletions cut 6 bases from V and 7 bases from J, with 10 bases between. Germline V CDR1 and CDR2: KGHSH, LQKENI. CDR3 DNA: TGTGCCAGCTCCCCCGACAGGAATTCACCCCTCCACTTT. It codes for CASSPDRNSPLHF.

The CDR3 sequence: CASSLLVTVSGSNEQFF. CDR3 DNA: TGTGCCAGCAGCTTATTAGTGACGGTTAGCGGCTCAAATGAGCAGTTCTTC. The chain combines TRBV7-6 with TRBJ2-1, with a weak D call TRBD2 (6 bases). The CDR3 consists of 17 residues. The V gene's germline CDR1 is SGHVS and CDR2 FNYEAQ. Trimming removed 2 bases from V and 7 bases from J, with 21 bases in between.

This clone has only one observation. The chain combines TRBV27 with TRBJ2-2, with D maybe TRBD1 (8 bases). Trimming took 5 bases from V and 5 from J, leaving 12 bases between them. Germline-derived CDR1 and CDR2 are MNHEY and SMNVEV (reference sequence). The CDR3 length is 14 residues. The DNA of the CDR3 is TGTGCCAGCAGTCCACAGGGGGGGACCGGGGAGCTGTTTTTT. Translation: CASSPQGGTGELFF.

J is TRBJ1-1 and V is TRBV18; the match to TRBD1 covers 11 bases. V lost 3 bases, J lost 4 bases, and 1 base stayed unmatched. This CDR3 has 14 amino acids. Germline V gene sequence: CDR1 KGHSH, CDR2 LQKENI. In DNA form, the CDR3 reads TGTGCCAGCTCACCGGGACAGGGGGGCACTGAAGCTTTCTTT. Translation: CASSPGQGGTEAFF.

The chain uses TRBV5-8 and TRBJ2-5; tentatively, D is TRBD1 (5 bases). V dropped 8 bases and J dropped 5 bases, with 13 bases sitting between them. The CDR3 is 12 amino acids. Germline V gene lookup returns CDR1 SGHTS and CDR2 YDEGEE. The CDR3 coding sequence is TGTGCCAGTCAGGGTTTCTGGGAGACCCAGTACTTC. It specifies CASQGFWETQYF. Full variable domain (outside the CDR3, taken from reference TRBV5-8 and TRBJ2-5): EAGVTQSPTHLIKTRGQQATLRCSPISGHTSVYWYQQALGLGLQFLLWYDEGEERNRGNFPPRFSGRQFPNYSSELNVNALELEDSALYLCASQGFWETQYFGPGTRLLVL.

The chain couples TRBV19 to TRBJ1-6; D is ambiguous. Germline V gene lookup returns CDR1 LNHDA and CDR2 SQIVND (reference sequence). The CDR3 has 13 residues. Deletions cut 0 bases from V and 9 bases from J, with 6 bases between. CDR3 protein: CASSIDWASPLHF. The CDR3, as DNA: TGTGCCAGTAGTATAGATTGGGCTTCACCCCTCCACTTT.

This chain joins TRBV5-4 and TRBJ2-3; the D is unclear. V was cut by 0 bases and J by 0 bases, with 5 bases left in between. This CDR3 has 14 residues. Germline assignment: CDR1 SGHNT and CDR2 YYREEE (reference sequence). CDR3: CASSLDRSTDTQYF. The CDR3 DNA is TGTGCCAGCAGCTTGGATCGGAGCACAGATACGCAGTATTTT.

The genes are TRBV5-1 and TRBJ1-5; TRBD1 matches 8 bases. Germline V gene lookup returns CDR1 SGHRS and CDR2 YFSETQ. This CDR3 comprises 15 residues. V shed 4 bases, J shed 4 bases, and the junction held 7 bases outside the gene matches. The CDR3 nucleotides are TGCGCCAGCAGCGAGCAGGGGGCTGGGAATCAGCCCCAGCATTTT. This translates into CASSEQGAGNQPQHF.

About this clone itself: Distinct nucleotide sequences in the sample also encode this CDR3. The chain couples TRBV2 to TRBJ2-5; a weak D match, TRBD1 (5 bases). Deletions cut 4 bases from V and 5 bases from J, with 11 bases between. In germline, CDR1 is SNHLY, CDR2 FYNNEI. The CDR3 length is 13 residues. CDR3 region: CASSGQRQETQYF. The CDR3 coding sequence is TGTGCCAGCAGTGGACAACGACAGGAGACCCAGTACTTC.

The rearrangement uses TRBV19 and TRBJ2-1; D not certain. V dropped 1 base and J dropped 5 bases, with 9 bases sitting between them. The CDR3 runs 14 residues. Germline CDR1 reads LNHDA; CDR2 reads SQIVND (reference sequence). CDR3: CASSIGGLNNEQFF. The CDR3 DNA reads as TGTGCCAGTAGTATAGGTGGGCTTAACAATGAGCAGTTCTTC.

The chain links TRBV30 to TRBJ2-7; D is ambiguous. The V gene lost 1 base and the J gene lost 4 bases, with 5 bases spanning the gap. The CDR3 extends over 11 amino acids. CDR1 is GTSNPN, CDR2 SVGIG, per germline (reference sequence). The CDR3 loop is CAWSGQYEQYF. The DNA for the CDR3 is TGTGCCTGGAGTGGCCAGTACGAGCAGTACTTC.

The chain is built from TRBV15 and TRBJ2-5, with 8 bases aligning to TRBD1. Losses at the gene ends were 3 bases for V and 2 bases for J; bases not matched to a gene: 8. The CDR3 has 16 residues. CDR1 is LNHNV, CDR2 YYDKDF, per germline (reference sequence). CDR3 protein: CATSRTGVVAQETQYF. The CDR3 DNA follows: TGTGCCACCAGCAGGACAGGGGTTGTGGCACAAGAGACCCAGTACTTC.